These 27 T cell receptor beta chains were all obtained from the same sample, sequenced in a study of shared clonotypes between healthy human individuals. The naive CD8 fraction comprised CD45RO-negative cells positively selected for CCR7 and excluded terminally differentiated effector memory CD45RA+ cells. Clones were read by immunoSEQ multiplex PCR, and TCRdb kept only the in-frame ones, dropping some. The sample has about 2.1 million clones, about 93% seen once. Sample: naive CD8+ T cells from PBMCs. The source is a man aged 18 to 30 in good health. Some clones in this sample may be carry-over from other donors' samples.

The chain employs TRBV5-1 and TRBJ2-4; 8 bases map to TRBD2. With 0 bases clipped from V and 7 bases from J, the junction kept 12 bases outside the gene matches. In germline, CDR1 is SGHRS, CDR2 YFSETQ. This CDR3 is built from 17 residues. The CDR3 bases are TGCGCCAGCAGCTTGGGTTTAGCGGGACGGCGAGATAACATTCAGTACTTC. Amino acid sequence: CASSLGLAGRRDNIQYF.

The rearrangement links TRBV27 to TRBJ1-5; the D is unclear. Between the trimmed V and J ends, which lost 3 bases and 5 bases, there was a span of 8 bases. CDR3 length: 13 residues. Germline CDR1 MNHEY, CDR2 SMNVEV (reference sequence). The CDR3 DNA reads as TGTGCCAGCAGTTTCTTTAGGGATCAGCCCCAGCATTTT. It translates to CASSFFRDQPQHF.

This chain joins TRBV6-1 and TRBJ2-7; no firm D call. Germline-derived CDR1 and CDR2 are MNHNS and SASEGT. This CDR3 region has 17 residues. The V end lost 1 base, the J end lost 0 bases, and 16 bases lay between the germline ends. This CDR3 reads CASSEGSAAGSSYEQYF. The CDR3 DNA reads TGTGCCAGCAGTGAAGGATCGGCGGCAGGAAGCTCCTACGAGCAGTACTTC.

This clone was found once. CDR3 nucleotides: TGTGCCAGCAGCACGGCCCGTGGAGGGGGCCCCAAAAACATTCAGTACTTC. It codes for CASSTARGGGPKNIQYF. This chain uses TRBV11-2 with TRBJ2-4; tentatively, D is TRBD1 (7 bases). Germline V lookup: CDR1 SGHAT, CDR2 FQNNGV. The CDR3 extends over 17 amino acids. Trimming removed 5 bases from V and 2 bases from J, with 19 bases in between.

V gene TRBV5-4 combines with J gene TRBJ2-7, with TRBD2 matching over 7 bases. The CDR3 sequence is 15 residues long. Germline V gives CDR1 SGHNT, CDR2 YYREEE (reference sequence). V shed 3 bases, J shed 3 bases, and the junction held 9 bases outside the gene matches. CDR3 coding DNA: TGTGCCAGCAGCTCGGGACTACCAGAAAACTACGAGCAGTACTTC. Encoded protein: CASSSGLPENYEQYF.

CDR3 bases: TGTGCCAGCAGCTCTGAGACAGGGGGCTATGAAAAACTGTTTTTT. It encodes CASSSETGGYEKLFF. The rearrangement links TRBV7-6 to TRBJ1-4; TRBD1 agrees at 10 bases. V dropped 4 bases and J dropped 6; count of bases not matched to a gene: 5. The CDR3 sequence is 15 residues long. The germline CDR1 and CDR2 sequences are SGHVS and FNYEAQ.

J is TRBJ1-4 and V is TRBV30, with TRBD1 as a possible D gene (5 bases). From germline, CDR1 is GTSNPN and CDR2 SVGIG (reference sequence). The CDR3 loop spans 15 amino acids. V was trimmed by 0 bases and J by 5 bases, leaving 13 bases between them. The CDR3 is CAWSVPGGRNEKLFF. CDR3 DNA sequence: TGTGCCTGGAGTGTACCCGGGGGGAGGAATGAAAAACTGTTTTTT.

The sample holds one count of this clone. The gene calls are TRBV18 and TRBJ1-1, with 7 bases identical to TRBD1. From germline, CDR1 is KGHSH and CDR2 LQKENI. CDR3 size: 14 residues. The ends lost 1 base at V and 1 base at J; junction bases unmatched: 0. CDR3 loop: CASSPRQGNTEAFF. CDR3 nucleotides: TGTGCCAGCTCACCACGACAGGGGAACACTGAAGCTTTCTTT.

The chain recombines TRBV9 with TRBJ2-3, with a weak D call TRBD1 (6 bases). Germline lookup yields CDR1 SGDLS and CDR2 YYNGEE. The CDR3 length is 14 residues. The V and J ends lost 3 bases and 5 bases respectively, with 13 bases between them. The CDR3 sequence: CASSAYRVGDTQYF. DNA for the CDR3: TGTGCCAGCAGCGCTTACAGGGTAGGAGATACGCAGTATTTT.

The V gene is TRBV9, the J gene TRBJ2-2; possibly TRBD2 for D (5 bases). Germline V lookup: CDR1 SGDLS, CDR2 YYNGEE. Trimming took 2 bases from V and 0 from J, leaving 29 bases between them. The CDR3 is made up of 22 amino acids. The CDR3: CASSVSTRTYLLRQPNTGELFF. The CDR3 region has the DNA TGTGCCAGCAGCGTTAGCACCCGGACTTATCTTCTCCGCCAGCCGAACACCGGGGAGCTGTTTTTT.

The V call is TRBV2, the J call TRBJ2-5; no reliable D call. Germline V gene lookup returns CDR1 SNHLY and CDR2 FYNNEI. The V end lost 4 bases, the J end lost 10 bases, and 10 bases lay between the germline ends. The CDR3 has 11 amino acids. Written as DNA, the CDR3 is TGTGCCAGCAGTGCAACTCAAAACCAGTACTTC. It codes for CASSATQNQYF.

The chain carries TRBV9 and TRBJ2-1, with 8 bases that match TRBD2. The V gene end was trimmed by 4 bases and the J gene end by 1 base; junction bases not matched to a gene: 7. Germline lookup yields CDR1 SGDLS and CDR2 YYNGEE. The CDR3 runs 16 residues. The CDR3 DNA reads as TGTGCCAGCAGCTATGAACTAGCGGCGTCCTACAATGAGCAGTTCTTC. Its protein product is CASSYELAASYNEQFF.

This chain uses TRBV7-9 with TRBJ2-5; 7 positions match TRBD1. The CDR3 totals 15 residues. The V and J ends lost 1 base and 5 bases, in that order; junction bases with no gene match: 7. CDR1 is SEHNR, CDR2 FQNEAQ, per germline (reference sequence). The CDR3 region has the DNA TGTGCCAGCAGCTTAGGGACAGGAGCGGCCGAGACCCAGTACTTC. Encoded protein: CASSLGTGAAETQYF.

The V and J genes are TRBV7-6 and TRBJ2-7, with D possibly matching TRBD1 (5 bases). The CDR3 spans 14 residues. Looked up from germline, CDR1 is SGHVS and CDR2 is FNYEAQ. Trimming took off 5 bases at V and 5 bases at J, with 16 bases between the two ends. Here the CDR3 reads CASSPGLAGNEQYF. Written as DNA, the CDR3 is TGTGCCAGCAGCCCCGGTCTGGCAGGGAACGAGCAGTACTTC. Complete variable domain (other parts from reference TRBV7-6 and TRBJ2-7): GAGVSQSPRYKVTKRGQDVALRCDPISGHVSLYWYRQALGQGPEFLTYFNYEAQQDKSGLPNDRFSAERPEGSISTLTIQRTEQRDSAMYRCASSPGLAGNEQYFGPGTRLTVT.

This rearrangement joins TRBV27 to TRBJ2-1; D gene unclear. Trimming shortened V by 3 bases and J by 10 bases, and 13 bases separated the two germline ends. CDR1 MNHEY and CDR2 SMNVEV come from the germline V gene (reference sequence). This CDR3 has 13 amino acids. The CDR3 DNA reads TGTGCCAGCAGTTTCCTAGGACCAGAGGAGCAGTTCTTC. It is translated as CASSFLGPEEQFF.

The chain joins TRBV7-6 to TRBJ2-5, with 7 bases identical to TRBD2. CDR3 length equals 14 residues. In germline, CDR1 is SGHVS, CDR2 FNYEAQ. V shed 8 bases, J shed 5 bases, and the junction held 11 bases outside the gene matches. The chain's CDR3 is CASGGPLGGETQYF. The CDR3 nucleotides are TGTGCCAGCGGCGGCCCCCTCGGGGGGGAGACCCAGTACTTC.

The V gene is TRBV9, the J gene TRBJ2-1; the D is unclear. Germline values: CDR1 SGDLS, CDR2 YYNGEE. V lost 0 bases, J lost 2 bases, and 12 bases lay in between. The CDR3 is 16 residues long. The CDR3 DNA reads as TGTGCCAGCAGCGTAGGAAGTCAGCCTCCCTACAATGAGCAGTTCTTC. Amino acids: CASSVGSQPPYNEQFF.

A word on this clone: Other DNA sequences from this sample encode an identical CDR3 as well. This chain uses TRBV19 with TRBJ2-7, with D hard to call. The CDR3 runs 14 residues. Germline CDR1 reads LNHDA; CDR2 reads SQIVND (reference sequence). V was pared by 3 bases and J by 0 bases, with 9 bases between. The CDR3 region is CASSMGVSSYEQYF. DNA for the CDR3: TGTGCCAGTAGTATGGGTGTGAGCTCCTACGAGCAGTACTTC. The whole variable domain, filled in from reference TRBV19 and TRBJ2-7, reads DGGITQSPKYLFRKEGQNVTLSCEQNLNHDAMYWYRQDPGQGLRLIYYSQIVNDFQKGDIAEGYSVSREKKESFPLTVTSAQKNPTAFYLCASSMGVSSYEQYFGPGTRLTVT.

The genes are TRBV19 and TRBJ2-3; 8 nucleotides agree with TRBD1. Germline assignment: CDR1 LNHDA and CDR2 SQIVND (reference sequence). The ends lost 0 bases at V and 6 bases at J; junction bases unmatched: 11. The CDR3 covers 17 residues. The CDR3 reads CASSIDPAGGVWDTQYF. The CDR3 DNA reads TGTGCCAGTAGTATAGATCCGGCAGGGGGCGTATGGGATACGCAGTATTTT.

This clone showed up just once. The V call is TRBV19, the J call TRBJ2-3; 13 bases align to TRBD2. CDR3 length: 16 amino acids. Germline CDR1 reads LNHDA; CDR2 reads SQIVND (reference sequence). V lost 5 bases to trimming and J lost 3 bases; unmatched junction nucleotides: 5. The CDR3 spells CASSPRTSGRTDTQYF. The CDR3 DNA reads TGTGCCAGTAGTCCAAGGACTAGCGGGAGAACAGATACGCAGTATTTT.

The sample holds one count of this clone. This rearrangement joins TRBV19 to TRBJ2-1; TRBD1 agrees at 8 bases. The germline gives CDR1 LNHDA, CDR2 SQIVND (reference sequence). The CDR3 sequence is 15 residues long. J was trimmed by 6 bases and V by 3 bases; bases with no gene match: 7. In DNA form, the CDR3 reads TGTGCCAGTAGTATTTTCGGGACAGGTTTCAATGAGCAGTTCTTC. Its protein product is CASSIFGTGFNEQFF.

This chain links TRBV28 with TRBJ2-1, with 7 bases matching TRBD2. CDR3 size: 12 residues. Germline trimming cut 6 bases from V and 12 bases from J; bases unmatched to any gene: 8. Germline-derived CDR1 and CDR2 are MDHEN and SYDVKM. CDR3 sequence reads: CASRDGGKRQFF. Here the CDR3 DNA reads TGTGCCAGCAGGGACGGGGGGAAGAGGCAGTTCTTC.

In nucleotides, the CDR3 is TGTGCCAGCAGTGTCCGGGACATTCCAGAGTATGGCTACACCTTC. It translates to CASSVRDIPEYGYTF. This chain uses TRBV6-1 with TRBJ1-2; D might be TRBD1 (6 bases). Looked up from germline, CDR1 is MNHNS and CDR2 is SASEGT. CDR3 length equals 15 residues. Trimming stripped 4 bases from V and 5 bases from J, with 17 bases between.

This clone was seen once. The chain uses TRBV28 and TRBJ2-5; 7 nucleotides match TRBD1. Germline trimming cut 6 bases from V and 5 bases from J; bases unmatched to any gene: 12. CDR1 MDHEN and CDR2 SYDVKM come from the germline V gene. This CDR3 is built from 15 residues. DNA for the CDR3: TGTGCCAGCAGACAAACCGACAGGGCCGGGGAGACCCAGTACTTC. The encoded protein is CASRQTDRAGETQYF. Full variable domain (missing parts from reference TRBV28 and TRBJ2-5): DVKVTQSSRYLVKRTGEKVFLECVQDMDHENMFWYRQDPGLGLRLIYFSYDVKMKEKGDIPEGYSVSREKKERFSLILESASTNQTSMYLCASRQTDRAGETQYFGPGTRLLVL.

The rearrangement uses TRBV9 and TRBJ2-3, with 7 bases aligning to TRBD2. Germline V gives CDR1 SGDLS, CDR2 YYNGEE. The CDR3 has 15 amino acids. The ends lost 3 bases at V and 2 bases at J; junction bases unmatched: 6. In DNA, the CDR3 is TGTGCCAGCAGCGCCCGACTAGCCCCCACAGATACGCAGTATTTT. This translates into CASSARLAPTDTQYF.

The V gene is TRBV13, the J gene TRBJ2-7; a possible D gene is TRBD2 (5 bases). The CDR3 totals 14 residues. In germline, CDR1 is PRHDT, CDR2 FYEKMQ (reference sequence). V lost 4 bases and J lost 0, with 10 bases in between. The CDR3 DNA reads as TGTGCCAGCAGCTCCCGGAGGAGCTCCTACGAGCAGTACTTC. Translating gives CASSSRRSSYEQYF.

The chain links TRBV9 to TRBJ2-5; 8 nucleotides agree with TRBD1. Germline CDR1 and CDR2: SGDLS and YYNGEE. Trimming cost V 0 bases and J 4 bases; bases outside gene matches: 5. The CDR3 consists of 15 residues. The CDR3 spells CASSVGGDRSETQYF. The CDR3 DNA is TGTGCCAGCAGCGTAGGCGGGGACAGGTCAGAGACCCAGTACTTC.